This paragraph covers one T cell receptor (beta chain) sequence. This CDR3 is 13 amino acids long. The V gene's germline CDR1 is MDHEN and CDR2 SYDVKM. The junction had 4 bases not matched to a gene; V was cut back by 8 bases and J by 3 bases. The protocol was immunoSEQ multiplex PCR, while the TCRdb copy is restricted to in-frame clones and leaves out a portion. The data contain about 99,000 clones, 85% to 95% of them singletons. This specimen belongs to a study of T cell changes during pregnancy in multiple sclerosis. The material sequenced was peripheral blood, taken after pregnancy. J is TRBJ2-1 and V is TRBV28; TRBD2 matches 7 bases. The clonotype comes from a female donor with multiple sclerosis, enrolled in a pregnancy study. CDR3 protein: CASRDYYYNEQFF. CDR3 in DNA: TGTGCCAGCCGGGACTACTACTACAATGAGCAGTTCTTC.